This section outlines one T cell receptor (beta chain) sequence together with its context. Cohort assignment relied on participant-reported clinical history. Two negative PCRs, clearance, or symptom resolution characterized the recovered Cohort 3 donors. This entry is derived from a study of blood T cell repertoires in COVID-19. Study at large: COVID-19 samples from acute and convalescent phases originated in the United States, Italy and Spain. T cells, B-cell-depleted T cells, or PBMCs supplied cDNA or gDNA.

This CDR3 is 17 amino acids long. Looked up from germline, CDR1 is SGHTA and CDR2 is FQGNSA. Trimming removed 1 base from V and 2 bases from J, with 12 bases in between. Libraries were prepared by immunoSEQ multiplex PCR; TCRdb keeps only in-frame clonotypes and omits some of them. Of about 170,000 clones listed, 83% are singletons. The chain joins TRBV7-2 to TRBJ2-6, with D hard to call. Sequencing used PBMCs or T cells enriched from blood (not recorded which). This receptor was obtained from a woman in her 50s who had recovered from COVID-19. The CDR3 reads CASSLVAGVAGANVLTF. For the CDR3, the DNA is TGTGCCAGCAGCTTAGTGGCAGGCGTTGCTGGGGCCAACGTCCTGACTTTC.